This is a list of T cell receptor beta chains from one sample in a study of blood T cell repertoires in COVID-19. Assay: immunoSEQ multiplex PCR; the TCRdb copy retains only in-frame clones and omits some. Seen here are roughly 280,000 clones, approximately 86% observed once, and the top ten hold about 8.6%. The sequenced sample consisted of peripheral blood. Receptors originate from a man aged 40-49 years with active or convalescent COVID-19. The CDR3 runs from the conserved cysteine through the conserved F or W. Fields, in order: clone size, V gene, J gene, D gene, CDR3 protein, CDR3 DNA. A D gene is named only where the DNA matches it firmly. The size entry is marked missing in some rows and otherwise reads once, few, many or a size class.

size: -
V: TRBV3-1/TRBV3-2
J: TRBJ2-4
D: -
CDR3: CASSQDMDSVDIQYF
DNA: TGTGCCAGCAGCCAAGATATGGACTCGGTGGACATTCAGTACTTC

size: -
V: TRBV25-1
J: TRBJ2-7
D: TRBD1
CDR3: CASSLRTGANYEQYF
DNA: TGTGCCAGCAGTCTGAGGACAGGGGCGAACTACGAGCAGTACTTC

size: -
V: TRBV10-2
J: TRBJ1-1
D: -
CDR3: CASGGAAEAFF
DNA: TGCGCCAGCGGGGGGGCCGCTGAAGCTTTCTTT

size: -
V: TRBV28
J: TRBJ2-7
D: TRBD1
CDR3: CASSSRGQGYEQYF
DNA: TGTGCCAGCAGTTCCCGGGGACAGGGTTACGAGCAGTACTTC

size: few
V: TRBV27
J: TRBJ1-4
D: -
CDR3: CASRDTDREKLFF
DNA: TGTGCCAGCAGAGACACCGATCGGGAAAAACTGTTTTTT

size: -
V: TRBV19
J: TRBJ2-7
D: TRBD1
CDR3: CASMGTGGTYEQYF
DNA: TGTGCCAGTATGGGGACAGGGGGGACCTACGAGCAGTACTTC

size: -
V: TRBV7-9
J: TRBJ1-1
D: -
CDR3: CASTRRVDTEAFF
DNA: TGTGCCAGCACCAGACGGGTGGACACTGAAGCTTTCTTT

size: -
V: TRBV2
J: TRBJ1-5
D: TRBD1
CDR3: CASNTGAALNQPQHF
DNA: TGTGCCAGCAATACAGGGGCCGCCCTCAATCAGCCCCAGCATTTT

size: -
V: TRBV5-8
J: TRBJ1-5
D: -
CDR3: CASRKLAASNQPQHF
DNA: TGTGCCAGCAGAAAGTTAGCAGCCAGCAATCAGCCCCAGCATTTT

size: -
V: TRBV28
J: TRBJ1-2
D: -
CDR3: CASRWGPTGNYGYTF
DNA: TGTGCCAGCAGATGGGGACCTACAGGGAACTATGGCTACACCTTC

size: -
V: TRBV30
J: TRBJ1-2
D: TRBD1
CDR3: CARAQGASSGYTF
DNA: TGTGCTCGGGCACAGGGGGCATCTTCTGGCTACACCTTC

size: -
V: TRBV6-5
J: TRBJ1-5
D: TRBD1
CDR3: CASSPTGEGQPQHF
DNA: TGTGCCAGCAGTCCGACAGGGGAGGGACAGCCCCAGCATTTT

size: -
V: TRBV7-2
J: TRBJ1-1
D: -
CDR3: CASSLSRSTEAFF
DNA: TGTGCCAGCAGCTTATCCAGGTCGACTGAAGCTTTCTTT

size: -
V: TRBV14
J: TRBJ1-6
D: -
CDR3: CASSKPGYRPMDSPLHF
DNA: TGTGCCAGCAGCAAGCCAGGGTACCGACCTATGGATTCACCCCTCCACTTT

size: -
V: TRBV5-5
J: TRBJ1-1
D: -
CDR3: CASSTNHREPNTEAFF
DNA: TGTGCCAGCAGCACTAATCACCGGGAGCCTAACACTGAAGCTTTCTTT

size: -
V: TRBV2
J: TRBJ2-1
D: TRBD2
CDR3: CASMLFGGSDNEQFF
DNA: TGTGCCAGCATGCTTTTTGGCGGGAGCGACAATGAGCAGTTCTTC

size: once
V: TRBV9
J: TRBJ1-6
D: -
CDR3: CASSVGPDNNSPLHF
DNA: TGTGCCAGCAGCGTAGGGCCCGACAATAATTCACCCCTCCACTTT

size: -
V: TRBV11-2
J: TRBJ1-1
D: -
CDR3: CASSLEARGTEAFF
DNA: TGTGCCAGCAGCTTAGAGGCCAGGGGCACTGAAGCTTTCTTT

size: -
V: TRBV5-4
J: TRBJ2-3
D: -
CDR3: CASSLGGPGGADTQYF
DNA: TGTGCCAGCAGCTTGGGGGGCCCTGGTGGAGCAGATACGCAGTATTTT

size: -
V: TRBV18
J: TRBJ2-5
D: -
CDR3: CASSTYQETQYF
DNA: TGTGCCAGCTCCACATACCAAGAGACCCAGTACTTC

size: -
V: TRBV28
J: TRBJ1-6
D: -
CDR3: CASSPEVGGTSPLHF
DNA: TGTGCCAGCAGTCCCGAGGTGGGGGGGACTTCACCCCTCCACTTT

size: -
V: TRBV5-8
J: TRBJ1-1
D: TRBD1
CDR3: CASSLTGGNTEAFF
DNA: TGTGCCAGCAGCTTGACAGGGGGTAACACTGAAGCTTTCTTT

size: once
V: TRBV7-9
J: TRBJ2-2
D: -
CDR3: CASSFFSGELFF
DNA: TGTGCCAGCAGCTTTTTCTCCGGGGAGCTGTTTTTT

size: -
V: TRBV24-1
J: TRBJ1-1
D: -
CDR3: CATAPGGTTNTEAFF
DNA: TGTGCCACGGCTCCGGGGGGGACCACGAACACTGAAGCTTTCTTT

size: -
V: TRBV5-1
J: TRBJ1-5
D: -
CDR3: CASSLDGGLSQPQHF
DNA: TGCGCCAGCAGCTTGGATGGCGGGTTGAGTCAGCCCCAGCATTTT

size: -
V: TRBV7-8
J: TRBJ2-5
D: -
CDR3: CASSLGRRDQETQYF
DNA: TGTGCCAGCAGCTTAGGTCGGAGGGACCAAGAGACCCAGTACTTC

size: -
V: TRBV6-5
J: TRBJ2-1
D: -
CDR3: CASRILGGEQFF
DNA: TGTGCCAGCAGGATACTAGGGGGTGAGCAGTTCTTC

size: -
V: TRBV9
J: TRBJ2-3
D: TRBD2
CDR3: CASGLAAGADTQYF
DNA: TGTGCCTCGGGACTAGCGGCTGGGGCAGATACGCAGTATTTT

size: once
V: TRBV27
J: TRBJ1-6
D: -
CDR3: CASSLNSQTEGSPLHF
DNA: TGTGCCAGCAGTTTAAATTCACAGACTGAGGGTTCACCCCTCCACTTT

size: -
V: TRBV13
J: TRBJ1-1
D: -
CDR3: CASSLEGVGGNTEAFF
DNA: TGTGCCAGCAGCTTAGAAGGGGTGGGAGGGAACACTGAAGCTTTCTTT

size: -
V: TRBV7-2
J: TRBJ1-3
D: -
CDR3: CASSLVYSGNTIYF
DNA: TGTGCCAGCAGCTTAGTGTACTCTGGAAACACCATATATTTT

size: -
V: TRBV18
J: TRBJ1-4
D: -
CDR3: CASSVSLEEKLFF
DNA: TGTGCCAGCTCAGTCAGCTTGGAGGAAAAACTGTTTTTT

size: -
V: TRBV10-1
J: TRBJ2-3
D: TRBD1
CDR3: CASNTGTGSSDTQYF
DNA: TGCGCCAGCAATACCGGGACAGGGTCTTCAGATACGCAGTATTTT

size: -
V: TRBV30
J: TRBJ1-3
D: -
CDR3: CAWSAQGNTIYF
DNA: TGTGCCTGGAGTGCCCAGGGCAACACCATATATTTT

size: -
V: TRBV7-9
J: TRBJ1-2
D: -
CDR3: CASSLGPGGYGYTF
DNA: TGTGCCAGCAGCTTAGGTCCGGGGGGCTATGGCTACACCTTC

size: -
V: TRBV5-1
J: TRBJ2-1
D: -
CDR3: CASSLDRGFPYNEQFF
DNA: TGCGCCAGCAGCTTGGATCGGGGGTTTCCCTACAATGAGCAGTTCTTC

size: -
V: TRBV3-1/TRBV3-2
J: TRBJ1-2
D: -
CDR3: CASSQKGKGYTF
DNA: TGTGCCAGCAGCCAAAAGGGGAAAGGCTACACCTTC

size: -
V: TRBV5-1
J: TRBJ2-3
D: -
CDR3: CASSLGQGSLDTQYF
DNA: TGCGCCAGCAGCTTGGGTCAGGGAAGCTTGGATACGCAGTATTTT

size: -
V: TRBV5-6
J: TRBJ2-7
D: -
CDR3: CASSPNPGLNYEQYF
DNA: TGTGCCAGCAGCCCAAATCCGGGACTCAACTACGAGCAGTACTTC

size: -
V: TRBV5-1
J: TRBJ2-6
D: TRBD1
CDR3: CASRGTVVSGANVLTF
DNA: TGCGCCAGCAGAGGGACAGTCGTCTCTGGGGCCAACGTCCTGACTTTC

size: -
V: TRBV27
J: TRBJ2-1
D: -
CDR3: CASSARRRMVYNEQFF
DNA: TGTGCCAGCAGTGCGAGACGGAGGATGGTCTACAATGAGCAGTTCTTC

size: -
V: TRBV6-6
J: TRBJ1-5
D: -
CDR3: CASSPMEGNQPQHF
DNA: TGTGCCAGCAGCCCCATGGAGGGCAATCAGCCCCAGCATTTT